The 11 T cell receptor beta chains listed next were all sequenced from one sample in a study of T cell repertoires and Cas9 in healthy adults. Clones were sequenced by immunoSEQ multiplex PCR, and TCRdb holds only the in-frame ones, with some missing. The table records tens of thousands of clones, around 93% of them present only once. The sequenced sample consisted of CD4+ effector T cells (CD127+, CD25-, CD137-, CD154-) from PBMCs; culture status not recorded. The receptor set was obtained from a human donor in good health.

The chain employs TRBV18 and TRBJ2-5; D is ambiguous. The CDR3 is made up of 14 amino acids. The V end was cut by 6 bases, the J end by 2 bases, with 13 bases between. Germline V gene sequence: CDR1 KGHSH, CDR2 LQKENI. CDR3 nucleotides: TGTGCCAGCTCCCCCATCGGCGGACAAGAGACCCAGTACTTC. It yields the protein CASSPIGGQETQYF. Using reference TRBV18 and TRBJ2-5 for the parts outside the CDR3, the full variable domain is NAGVMQNPRHLVRRRGQEARLRCSPMKGHSHVYWYRQLPEEGLKFMVYLQKENIIDESGMPKERFSAEFPKEGPSILRIQQVVRGDSAAYFCASSPIGGQETQYFGPGTRLLVL.

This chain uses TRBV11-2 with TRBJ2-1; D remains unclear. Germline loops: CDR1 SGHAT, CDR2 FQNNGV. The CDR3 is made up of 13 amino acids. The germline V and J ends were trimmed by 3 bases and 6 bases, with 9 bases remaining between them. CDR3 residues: CASSLLRRNEQFF. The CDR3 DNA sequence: TGTGCCAGCAGCTTGTTGAGGCGCAATGAGCAGTTCTTC.

Here the CDR3 DNA reads TGTGCCAGCAGGGGACCCCGGAGGGCTGAAGCTTTCTTT. The encoded protein is CASRGPRRAEAFF. V is TRBV28 and J is TRBJ1-1, with TRBD1 as a possible D gene (5 bases). V lost 6 bases and J lost 6, with 14 bases in between. The CDR3 extends over 13 amino acids. Germline V gene sequence: CDR1 MDHEN, CDR2 SYDVKM.

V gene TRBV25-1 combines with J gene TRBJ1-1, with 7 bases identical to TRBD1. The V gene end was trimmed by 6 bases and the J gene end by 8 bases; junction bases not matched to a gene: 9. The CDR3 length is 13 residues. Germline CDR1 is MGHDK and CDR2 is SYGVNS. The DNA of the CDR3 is TGTGCCAGCAGGCAGAATGACAGGGTGGAAGCTTTCTTT. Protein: CASRQNDRVEAFF.

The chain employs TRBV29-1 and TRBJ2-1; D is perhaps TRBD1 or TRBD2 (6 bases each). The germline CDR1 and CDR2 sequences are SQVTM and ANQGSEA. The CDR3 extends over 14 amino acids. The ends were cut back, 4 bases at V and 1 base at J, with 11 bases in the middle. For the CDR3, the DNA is TGCAGCGTTGTCGGGGGCCTATCCTACAATGAGCAGTTCTTC. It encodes CSVVGGLSYNEQFF.

CDR3 coding DNA: TGTGCCAGCAGTGACCAGGGAGACTATGGCTACACCTTC. Protein product: CASSDQGDYGYTF. The V and J genes are TRBV2 and TRBJ1-2; D may be TRBD1 (5 bases). The CDR3 is 13 amino acids. V was trimmed by 3 bases and J by 3 bases, leaving 8 bases between them. The V gene's germline CDR1 is SNHLY and CDR2 FYNNEI.

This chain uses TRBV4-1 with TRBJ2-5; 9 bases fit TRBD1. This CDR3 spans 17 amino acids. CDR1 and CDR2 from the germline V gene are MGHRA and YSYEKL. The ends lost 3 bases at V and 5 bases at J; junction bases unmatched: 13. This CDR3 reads CASSHLLQGARGETQYF. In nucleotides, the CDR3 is TGCGCCAGCAGCCACCTCCTACAGGGGGCGCGAGGGGAGACCCAGTACTTC.

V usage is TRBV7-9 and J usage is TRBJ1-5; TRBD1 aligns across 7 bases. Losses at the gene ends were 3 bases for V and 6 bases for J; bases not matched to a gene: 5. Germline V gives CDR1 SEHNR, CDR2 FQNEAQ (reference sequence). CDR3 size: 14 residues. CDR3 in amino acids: CASSLQGVGQPQHF. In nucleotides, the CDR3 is TGTGCCAGCAGCTTGCAGGGGGTGGGTCAGCCCCAGCATTTT.

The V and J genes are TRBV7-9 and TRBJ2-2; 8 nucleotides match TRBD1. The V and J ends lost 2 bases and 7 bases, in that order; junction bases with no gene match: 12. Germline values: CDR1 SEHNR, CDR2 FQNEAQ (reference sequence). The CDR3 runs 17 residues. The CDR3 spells CASSLPPGQAVSGELFF. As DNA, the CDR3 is TGTGCCAGCAGCTTACCTCCGGGACAGGCAGTCAGCGGGGAGCTGTTTTTT.

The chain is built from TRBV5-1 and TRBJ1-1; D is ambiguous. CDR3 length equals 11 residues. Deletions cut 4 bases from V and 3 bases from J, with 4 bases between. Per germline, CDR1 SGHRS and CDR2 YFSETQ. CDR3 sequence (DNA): TGCGCCAGCAGCGTGGACACTGAAGCTTTCTTT. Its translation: CASSVDTEAFF. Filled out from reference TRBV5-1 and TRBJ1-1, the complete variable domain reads KAGVTQTPRYLIKTRGQQVTLSCSPISGHRSVSWYQQTPGQGLQFLFEYFSETQRNKGNFPGRFSGRQFSNSRSEMNVSTLELGDSALYLCASSVDTEAFFGQGTRLTVV.

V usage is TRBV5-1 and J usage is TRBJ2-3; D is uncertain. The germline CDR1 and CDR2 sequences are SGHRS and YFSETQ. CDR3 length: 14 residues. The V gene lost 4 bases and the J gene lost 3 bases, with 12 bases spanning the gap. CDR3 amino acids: CASSPAGRTDTQYF. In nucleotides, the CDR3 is TGCGCCAGCAGCCCCGCCGGGCGGACAGATACGCAGTATTTT.